Sequencing of this TCR beta chain was carried out in a study of blood T cell repertoires in COVID-19. Looking at the study overall: Sites across the United States, Italy and Spain contributed samples from acute and convalescent COVID-19.

This clone has only a few counts. Unmatched junction bases numbered 4, after V lost 4 bases and J lost 5 bases. Germline V gene sequence: CDR1 LNHDA, CDR2 SQIVND (reference sequence). This CDR3 is 14 amino acids long. Per the study methods: The assay estimated nucleated cells by amplifying reference gene primers. Data came from immunoSEQ multiplex PCR; TCRdb stores just in-frame clones and leaves some out. For V, J and clone size, that table is used; D and trimming come from the DNA. The table lists about 97,000 clones, 90% of them singletons. This rearrangement joins TRBV19 to TRBJ1-2, with 10 nucleotides matching TRBD1. Sequences were obtained from peripheral blood. The sequence was collected from a man in his sixties with acute or convalescent COVID-19. CDR3 residues: CASSSRDRGYGYTF. The CDR3 nucleotides are TGTGCCAGTAGTAGTCGGGACAGGGGATATGGCTACACCTTC.